This T cell receptor beta chain was found in a study of cytomegalovirus exposure and HLA in healthy donors. This clone has just a few counts. PCR was performed using 60 Vbeta and 13 Jbeta primers. Assay: immunoSEQ multiplex PCR; the TCRdb copy retains only in-frame clones and omits some. The sample shows 90,000 to 150,000 clones, roughly 78% of them seen only once. Sequences were obtained from PBMCs. The TCR comes from a woman aged 25 to 39 in good health and CMV-seropositive.

The CDR3 DNA is TGCGCCAGCAGTCGGGATAGCTCCTACGAGCAGTACTTC. This translates into CASSRDSSYEQYF. This sequence joins TRBV4-3 and TRBJ2-7; tentatively, D is TRBD2 (5 bases). Deletions cut 6 bases from V and 0 bases from J, with 9 bases between. CDR1 LGHNA and CDR2 YSLEER come from the germline V gene. This CDR3 is 13 amino acids long.